A selection of T cell receptor beta chains follows, all from one sample in a study of T cell changes during pregnancy in multiple sclerosis. Generated by immunoSEQ multiplex PCR, the TCRdb table keeps only in-frame clones and is missing some. This table holds roughly 100,000 clones, around 92% found once. Sample: peripheral blood, taken in the second trimester of pregnancy. All receptors derive from a female donor with multiple sclerosis, enrolled in a pregnancy study. Each CDR3 is given with its conserved first and last residue. D genes are given only for firm matches. Size is stated for part of the rows, as once, few or many counts, or as a class when the clone is expanded.

TRBD2	TRBJ2-1	.	TRBV5-4	CASSLPGTSGSVVNEQFF	TGTGCCAGCAGCCTTCCCGGGACTAGCGGGAGCGTCGTCAATGAGCAGTTCTTC
.	TRBJ2-7	.	TRBV19	CASSIGPSRSSYEQYF	TGTGCCAGTAGTATCGGCCCGAGCCGGAGCTCCTACGAGCAGTACTTC
.	TRBJ2-1	.	TRBV19	CASRPRGSSYNEQFF	TGTGCCAGTAGACCACGGGGGAGTTCCTACAATGAGCAGTTCTTC
TRBD2	TRBJ2-7	.	TRBV6-5	CASTNGRGGEQYF	TGTGCCAGCACTAATGGGAGGGGAGGCGAGCAGTACTTC
TRBD2	TRBJ2-1	.	TRBV5-4	CASSLDGGGFGEQFF	TGTGCCAGCAGCTTGGACGGGGGGGGGTTTGGTGAGCAGTTCTTC
TRBD1	TRBJ2-1	once	TRBV27	CASSAGTVRYNEQFF	TGTGCCAGCAGTGCCGGGACAGTTAGGTACAATGAGCAGTTCTTC
TRBD1	TRBJ1-5	.	TRBV18	CATRGQQNQPQHF	TGTGCCACCCGGGGACAGCAGAATCAGCCCCAGCATTTT
.	TRBJ2-3	.	TRBV29-1	CSVAGVPGHTDTQYF	TGCAGCGTTGCGGGAGTGCCAGGGCACACAGATACGCAGTATTTT
TRBD2	TRBJ2-3	.	TRBV5-1	CASSLEASGIDTQYF	TGCGCCAGCAGCTTGGAAGCTAGCGGGATAGATACGCAGTATTTT
TRBD2	TRBJ2-1	.	TRBV9	CASSVGGLADEQFF	TGTGCCAGCAGCGTAGGGGGACTAGCCGATGAGCAGTTCTTC
TRBD2	TRBJ2-7	once	TRBV19	CASSIELAGGSYEQYF	TGTGCCAGTAGTATAGAACTAGCGGGAGGATCCTACGAGCAGTACTTC
TRBD2	TRBJ2-1	.	TRBV11-2	CASSFLGWGRAVHNEQFF	TGTGCCAGCAGCTTCCTCGGTTGGGGGAGGGCCGTCCACAATGAGCAGTTCTTC
TRBD1	TRBJ2-7	.	TRBV7-8	CASSEGQGANEQYF	TGTGCCAGCAGCGAGGGACAGGGGGCGAACGAGCAGTACTTC
TRBD1	TRBJ2-3	.	TRBV9	CASSVGTGLDTQYF	TGTGCCAGCAGCGTAGGGACAGGGCTGGATACGCAGTATTTT
TRBD2	TRBJ2-5	.	TRBV5-8	CASSLAGSGRGETQYF	TGTGCCAGCAGCTTGGCCGGTAGCGGGAGAGGAGAGACCCAGTACTTC
TRBD1	TRBJ1-5	.	TRBV19	CASRAGQGLNQPQHF	TGTGCCAGTAGGGCGGGACAGGGCCTCAATCAGCCCCAGCATTTT
.	TRBJ2-1	.	TRBV7-9	CASSFSSYNEQFF	TGTGCCAGCAGCTTTTCCAGCTACAATGAGCAGTTCTTC
.	TRBJ1-2	.	TRBV28	CASSPIGQFTFYGYTF	TGTGCCAGCAGTCCCATAGGACAGTTCACATTCTATGGCTACACCTTC
.	TRBJ2-1	.	TRBV6-5	CASSYPGALRQQFF	TGTGCCAGCAGTTACCCGGGTGCCCTCCGACAGCAGTTCTTC
TRBD2	TRBJ2-7	.	TRBV7-6	CASSTIAGVAEQYF	TGTGCCAGCAGCACCATAGCGGGAGTAGCCGAGCAGTACTTC
TRBD1	TRBJ2-2	once	TRBV19	CASSKDRGGATGELFF	TGTGCCAGTAGCAAAGACAGGGGAGGTGCCACCGGGGAGCTGTTTTTT
.	TRBJ2-7	once	TRBV5-1	CASSPTTTGYEQYF	TGCGCCAGCAGCCCAACAACGACAGGCTACGAGCAGTACTTC
TRBD2	TRBJ2-1	.	TRBV28	CASSQGLAGEINNEQFF	TGTGCCAGCAGTCAAGGACTAGCGGGAGAAATAAACAATGAGCAGTTCTTC
.	TRBJ1-4	.	TRBV7-9	CASSLPGLINEKLFF	TGTGCCAGCAGCTTACCGGGACTGATTAATGAAAAACTGTTTTTT
TRBD1	TRBJ2-1	.	TRBV28	CASSYDGQGATISYNEQFF	TGTGCCAGCAGCTACGATGGACAGGGAGCTACTATCTCCTACAATGAGCAGTTCTTC
.	TRBJ1-2	.	TRBV27	CASSLWPQGGGDGYTF	TGTGCCAGCAGTTTGTGGCCCCAAGGCGGGGGAGATGGCTACACCTTC
TRBD1	TRBJ1-2	.	TRBV28	CASRQGAIAGYTF	TGTGCCAGCCGGCAGGGGGCAATCGCTGGCTACACCTTC
TRBD1	TRBJ1-2	.	TRBV6-1	CASSEGTGADGYTF	TGTGCCAGCAGTGAAGGGACAGGGGCAGATGGCTACACCTTC
TRBD1	TRBJ1-2	.	TRBV7-2	CASSLTGGYGYTF	TGTGCCAGCAGCTTAACAGGGGGCTATGGCTACACCTTC
.	TRBJ1-2	.	TRBV2	CASSDEYYYGYTF	TGTGCCAGCAGTGACGAGTACTACTATGGCTACACCTTC
TRBD2	TRBJ2-2	.	TRBV27	CASSWGYSGLQNTGELFF	TGTGCCAGCAGTTGGGGGTATAGCGGGCTTCAGAACACCGGGGAGCTGTTTTTT
TRBD2	TRBJ2-5	.	TRBV7-9	CASSFGREGGETQYF	TGTGCCAGCAGCTTTGGGCGGGAGGGCGGAGAGACCCAGTACTTC
.	TRBJ2-3	.	TRBV11-3	CASSLAGFTDTQYF	TGTGCCAGCAGCTTAGCGGGTTTCACAGATACGCAGTATTTT
TRBD2	TRBJ2-7	.	TRBV5-4	CASSGSGTASYEQYF	TGTGCCAGCAGCGGTAGCGGGACCGCCTCCTACGAGCAGTACTTC
.	TRBJ2-7	once	TRBV27	CASRTGGGDEQYF	TGTGCCAGTAGGACAGGTGGAGGGGACGAGCAGTACTTC
.	TRBJ2-5	.	TRBV7-6	CASSGRGKSWETQYF	TGTGCCAGCAGCGGTAGGGGAAAAAGTTGGGAGACCCAGTACTTC
TRBD2	TRBJ2-3	.	TRBV28	CASSYAGEVYTQYF	TGTGCCAGCAGTTATGCGGGAGAAGTATATACGCAGTATTTT
.	TRBJ2-3	.	TRBV12-5	CASGTATLGLTDTQYF	TGTGCTAGTGGTACTGCCACCCTAGGCCTCACAGATACGCAGTATTTT
.	TRBJ1-5	.	TRBV10-3	CAIQGQDQPQHF	TGTGCCATCCAAGGTCAGGATCAGCCCCAGCATTTT
.	TRBJ1-5	.	TRBV7-2	CASSLGGSFGQPQHF	TGTGCCAGCAGCTTAGGAGGATCGTTCGGGCAGCCCCAGCATTTT
.	TRBJ2-3	once	TRBV6-5	CASQRGTDTQYF	TGTGCCAGCCAACGGGGCACAGATACGCAGTATTTT
.	TRBJ2-6	.	TRBV9	CASSGGVPAGANVLTF	TGTGCCAGCAGCGGGGGAGTACCGGCTGGGGCCAACGTCCTGACTTTC
.	TRBJ2-7	.	TRBV27	CASSLSLLPYEQYF	TGTGCCAGCAGTTTGTCCCTCCTTCCCTACGAGCAGTACTTC
TRBD1	TRBJ2-7	.	TRBV28	CASCGTGFSYEQYF	TGTGCCAGCTGCGGGACAGGGTTCTCCTACGAGCAGTACTTC
TRBD1	TRBJ2-5	.	TRBV4-1	CASSQTTGGGETQYF	TGCGCCAGCAGCCAAACGACAGGGGGAGGAGAGACCCAGTACTTC
.	TRBJ1-5	few	TRBV2	CASSEGETQHF	TGTGCCAGCAGTGAAGGGGAGACCCAGCATTTT
.	TRBJ2-1	.	TRBV6-5	CASSYSPVSYNEQFF	TGTGCCAGCAGTTACTCGCCGGTCTCCTACAATGAGCAGTTCTTC
TRBD1	TRBJ2-5	once	TRBV28	CASKKRQGARETQYF	TGTGCCAGCAAGAAAAGACAGGGGGCCCGGGAGACCCAGTACTTC
TRBD1	TRBJ1-2	.	TRBV19	CASRTGGAGYGYTF	TGTGCCAGTAGAACAGGGGGCGCAGGCTATGGCTACACCTTC
.	TRBJ2-1	.	TRBV27	CASSFGGYNEQFF	TGTGCCAGCAGTTTTGGGGGGTACAATGAGCAGTTCTTC
TRBD2	TRBJ2-3	once	TRBV9	CASSSGRMRTDTQYF	TGTGCCAGCAGCTCCGGGAGGATGAGGACAGATACGCAGTATTTT
TRBD2	TRBJ2-3	.	TRBV10-3	CAISLAGGTADTQYF	TGTGCCATCAGTTTAGCGGGAGGGACCGCAGATACGCAGTATTTT
.	TRBJ2-3	.	TRBV7-2	CASSLSRASTDTQYF	TGTGCCAGCAGCTTATCCAGGGCCAGCACAGATACGCAGTATTTT
.	TRBJ1-1	.	TRBV29-1	CSVGLLNTEAFF	TGCAGCGTTGGGCTCCTGAACACTGAAGCTTTCTTT
.	TRBJ2-3	.	TRBV4-1	CASSQEGGQRTDTQYF	TGCGCCAGCAGCCAAGAGGGGGGACAGCGCACAGATACGCAGTATTTT
.	TRBJ2-5	.	TRBV27	CASRVTGSGPETQYF	TGTGCCAGCAGAGTCACGGGGAGCGGGCCTGAGACCCAGTACTTC
.	TRBJ1-2	.	TRBV7-6	CASSEDSYGYTF	TGTGCCAGCAGCGAGGACAGCTATGGCTACACCTTC
TRBD1	TRBJ1-2	once	TRBV5-4	CASSLESTGGYGYTF	TGTGCCAGCAGCTTGGAATCGACAGGGGGCTATGGCTACACCTTC
TRBD2	TRBJ2-3	.	TRBV18	CASSPSGLAGVSSTDTQYF	TGTGCCAGCTCACCGTCGGGACTAGCGGGAGTTAGTAGCACAGATACGCAGTATTTT